The rows below give T cell receptor beta chains drawn from one sample of a study of blood T cell repertoires in COVID-19. The protocol was immunoSEQ multiplex PCR, while the TCRdb copy is restricted to in-frame clones and leaves out a portion. The table records nearly 95,000 clones, approximately 87% of them present only once. Sequenced sample: peripheral blood. All receptors come from a human donor with acute or convalescent COVID-19. The donor label of this sample is uncertain. Both conserved end residues are part of each CDR3. D genes are given only for firm matches. Some rows have no size entry. The others give once, few or many, or a class for an expanded clone.

TRBJ2-3,TRBV5-1,-,once,CASSPTPTAADTQYF,TGCGCCAGCAGCCCCACCCCGACTGCGGCAGATACGCAGTATTTT
TRBJ2-7,TRBV14,-,few,CASSHPLSHEQYF,TGTGCCAGCAGCCATCCCCTCTCCCACGAGCAGTACTTC
TRBJ2-7,TRBV4-2,-,-,CASSQGVGAYEQYF,TGTGCCAGCAGCCAAGGGGTCGGGGCCTACGAGCAGTACTTC
TRBJ1-1,TRBV5-1,TRBD1,-,CASSSRQGRFSGTEAFF,TGCGCCAGCAGCTCTAGACAGGGGCGTTTTTCAGGTACTGAAGCTTTCTTT
TRBJ2-2,TRBV7-2,TRBD1,-,CASSYRGPNTGELFF,TGTGCCAGCAGCTACAGGGGCCCGAACACCGGGGAGCTGTTTTTT
TRBJ2-5,TRBV5-6,TRBD2,-,CASSQRATSGALETQYF,TGTGCCAGCAGCCAGCGGGCGACTAGCGGGGCACTGGAGACCCAGTACTTC
TRBJ2-7,TRBV6-5,-,-,CASSYAGAYEQYF,TGTGCCAGCAGTTACGCAGGGGCCTACGAGCAGTACTTC
TRBJ2-1,TRBV11-3,TRBD1,few,CASSGDSTVDEQFF,TGTGCCAGCAGCGGGGACAGCACGGTCGATGAGCAGTTCTTC
TRBJ2-5,TRBV5-4,TRBD2,-,CASSLAVGGGQETQYF,TGTGCCAGCAGCTTGGCCGTGGGGGGGGGACAAGAGACCCAGTACTTC
TRBJ1-2,TRBV12-3/TRBV12-4,-,-,CASSFTSVGYTF,TGTGCCAGCAGTTTTACGTCGGTTGGCTACACCTTC
TRBJ1-2,TRBV28,-,-,CASSAYPRYGYTF,TGTGCCAGCAGTGCCTATCCCCGCTATGGCTACACCTTC
TRBJ1-6,TRBV27,-,-,CASSSQASFIYNSPLHF,TGTGCCAGCAGTTCGCAAGCGTCGTTTATTTATAATTCACCCCTCCACTTT
TRBJ1-1,TRBV25-1,-,-,CASRDRGRNTEAFF,TGTGCCAGCAGAGATCGTGGCAGGAACACTGAAGCTTTCTTT
TRBJ2-2,TRBV24-1,TRBD2,once,CATSDPSGGANTGELFF,TGTGCCACCAGTGATCCCAGCGGGGGAGCGAACACCGGGGAGCTGTTTTTT